This T cell receptor beta chain comes out of a study of identical twins. Study-level points and caveats: Modelling underestimated the level of out-of-frame TCR alpha sharing observed in monozygotic twins. A partial confounding effect on zero-insertion analyses could come from invariant MAIT and iNKT cells.

From the 5' RACE reads, TCRdb called clonotypes with MiXCR, one entry per CDR3 protein. The sample lists a few hundred thousand distinct CDR3 sequences, 5% to 7% occurring once. This clonotype came up many times. Antigen unknown. Losses at the gene ends were 0 bases for V and 3 bases for J; bases not matched to a gene: 2. This CDR3 has 15 amino acids. The germline gives CDR1 SGDLS, CDR2 YYNGEE. Separately, the same data were catalogued under a study of T cells expressing NK-cell markers. That study reports: Among the eight sequenced donors, seven tested HCMV-seropositive and one tested seronegative. The authors applied an anti-gamma-delta TCR antibody in several experiments, and it restricted sorting to alpha-beta TCR T cells.

The clonotype originates from a woman younger than 30 in good health. V is TRBV9 and J is TRBJ2-7; 11 bases fit TRBD2. Sequencing was performed on CD8+ T cells sorted from blood. CDR3 protein: CASSVDSGRGYEQYF. Here the CDR3 DNA reads TGTGCCAGCAGCGTAGATAGCGGGAGGGGCTACGAGCAGTACTTC.